This T cell receptor beta chain came from a study of T cell clonality in common variable immunodeficiency. Study results and limitations: Links between repertoire features and CVID complications were heterogeneity-limited. Reportedly, TCR beta sequences from common variable immunodeficiency showed fewer deletions and N-nucleotide insertions. Compared with healthy controls, CVID subjects showed increased TCRbeta clonality, mostly in about a third.

On this clone: Its antigen is currently unknown. The read terminates 3 residues ahead of where the CDR3 ends, so the germline J gene completes it.

The V gene lost 8 bases and the J gene lost 6 bases, with 14 bases spanning the gap. Germline V gene sequence: CDR1 MNHEY, CDR2 SVGEGT. The CDR3 consists of 12 residues. TCRdb's table, derived via immunoSEQ multiplex PCR, lists solely in-frame clones and lacks some. The sample has some 52,000 clones, none seen only once. This sequence joins TRBV6-2 or TRBV6-3 and TRBJ2-7; no reliable D call. Specimen: peripheral blood mononuclear cells. The sequence came from a person aged 18-70 years in good health. This CDR3 is CASQKSAGEQYF. The sequenced part of the CDR3 DNA is TGTGCCAGCCAGAAATCCGCAGGCGAG.